Following are 26 T cell receptor beta chains from one sample sequenced in a study of OX40 agonist ivuxolimab in advanced cancers. Generated by immunoSEQ multiplex PCR, the TCRdb table keeps only in-frame clones and is missing some. The repertoire holds 45,000 to 60,000 clones, 75% to 90% seen once, with approximately 5% in the top ten. The sample in question was CD4+ or CD8+ T cells sorted from blood, obtained in a trial of the OX40 agonist ivuxolimab. The receptors here all came from an adult with an advanced solid tumor such as melanoma, head and neck, liver or kidney cancer.

The CDR3 spells CASREGLAGDEQFF. The CDR3, as DNA: TGTGCCAGCAGGGAGGGACTAGCTGGTGATGAGCAGTTCTTC. The chain employs TRBV2 and TRBJ2-1; the match to TRBD2 covers 9 bases. The CDR3 consists of 14 residues. The ends lost 6 bases at V and 8 bases at J; junction bases unmatched: 8. Germline CDR1 is SNHLY and CDR2 is FYNNEI.

The chain is built from TRBV6-1 and TRBJ1-4; D uncertain. The CDR3 has 15 amino acids. Trimming pared 4 bases from V and 0 bases from J, leaving 9 bases between. Germline V CDR1 and CDR2: MNHNS, SASEGT. The chain's CDR3 is CASSAARATNEKLFF. The DNA of the CDR3 is TGTGCCAGCAGTGCGGCAAGGGCAACTAATGAAAAACTGTTTTTT.

DNA of the CDR3: TGTGCCAGCAGCTCCTCCGGACAGACAAGCACAGATACGCAGTATTTT. As protein: CASSSSGQTSTDTQYF. V and J are TRBV11-3 and TRBJ2-3, with TRBD1 as a possible D gene (6 bases). Trimming pared 4 bases from V and 0 bases from J, leaving 14 bases between. This CDR3 is built from 16 residues. Germline V gene sequence: CDR1 SGHNT, CDR2 YENEEA.

The chain uses TRBV5-4 and TRBJ2-1; TRBD2 matches 14 bases. With V trimmed by 6 bases and J by 2 bases, 7 bases remained unmatched. This CDR3 is 17 amino acids long. Germline V gene sequence: CDR1 SGHNT, CDR2 YYREEE (reference sequence). This CDR3 is CASTGTSGRTTYNEQFF. CDR3 bases: TGTGCCAGCACGGGGACTAGCGGGAGAACGACCTACAATGAGCAGTTCTTC.

The chain recombines TRBV7-9 with TRBJ1-2; D is possibly TRBD1 (5 bases). Trimming pared 5 bases from V and 8 bases from J, leaving 18 bases between. The V gene's germline CDR1 is SEHNR and CDR2 FQNEAQ (reference sequence). The CDR3 sequence is 14 residues long. Here the CDR3 reads CASSRPGAVGGYTF. CDR3 in DNA: TGTGCCAGCAGCCGCCCTGGGGCAGTAGGAGGCTACACCTTC.

This clone was seen just once. J is TRBJ1-1 and V is TRBV6-6; D is perhaps TRBD1 (6 bases). V lost 7 bases and J lost 4, with 13 bases in between. CDR1 is MNHNY, CDR2 SVGAGI, per germline (reference sequence). This CDR3 contains 13 residues. The CDR3 protein is CASTLQQGTEAFF. CDR3 DNA: TGTGCCAGCACCCTCCAACAGGGCACTGAAGCTTTCTTT.

The J gene is TRBJ1-5, the V gene TRBV4-1; no clear D gene. This CDR3 contains 18 residues. V gave up 4 bases and J gave up 2 bases, with 21 bases separating them. Looked up from germline, CDR1 is MGHRA and CDR2 is YSYEKL. The CDR3 loop reads CASSRRTQSTLGNQPQHF. The CDR3 bases are TGCGCCAGCAGCCGCCGGACCCAGTCCACCCTTGGCAATCAGCCCCAGCATTTT.

The J gene is TRBJ2-5, the V gene TRBV2; 11 bases are shared with TRBD2. CDR3 size: 14 residues. Germline values: CDR1 SNHLY, CDR2 FYNNEI. Trimming at V came to 6 bases and at J to 1 base, leaving 1 base not matched to a gene. The CDR3 sequence: CASRTSGVQETQYF. The CDR3 DNA reads TGTGCCAGCAGGACTAGCGGGGTCCAAGAGACCCAGTACTTC. The entire variable domain, with the rest obtained from reference TRBV2 and TRBJ2-5, is as follows: EPEVTQTPSHQVTQMGQEVILRCVPISNHLYFYWYRQILGQKVEFLVSFYNNEISEKSEIFDDQFSVERPDGSNFTLKIRSTKLEDSAMYFCASRTSGVQETQYFGPGTRLLVL.

The chain uses TRBV5-4 and TRBJ2-1, with 8 bases lining up with TRBD2. V gave up 7 bases and J gave up 1 base; unmatched junction bases: 4. Germline lookup yields CDR1 SGHNT and CDR2 YYREEE (reference sequence). CDR3 size: 14 residues. CDR3 sequence (DNA): TGTGCCAGCCGGGGGGGAGGATCCTACAATGAGCAGTTCTTC. This gives the protein CASRGGGSYNEQFF.

The J gene is TRBJ1-2, the V gene TRBV19; TRBD1 matches at 7 bases. Unmatched junction bases numbered 3, after V lost 7 bases and J lost 7 bases. The CDR3 is made up of 11 amino acids. The germline gives CDR1 LNHDA, CDR2 SQIVND (reference sequence). The DNA of the CDR3 is TGTGCCAGTAACGCAGGGGGTGGCTACACCTTC. It is translated as CASNAGGGYTF.

This chain uses TRBV6-1 with TRBJ1-4; D remains unclear. Trimming removed 10 bases at V and 0 bases at J, with 12 bases between. The germline gives CDR1 MNHNS, CDR2 SASEGT. This CDR3 has 14 residues. In nucleotides, the CDR3 is TGTGCCACCCACCTCTCTGCAACTAATGAAAAACTGTTTTTT. This sequence encodes CATHLSATNEKLFF.

The V gene is TRBV7-3, the J gene TRBJ2-2; TRBD1 matches at 9 bases. The CDR3 extends over 17 amino acids. J gave up 4 bases and V 2 bases, and 8 bases lay outside the gene matches. CDR1 and CDR2 from the germline V gene are SGHTA and FQGTGA. The CDR3 nucleotides read TGTGCCAGCAGCTTAGGGGGACAGGGTTCGAGCACCGGGGAGCTGTTTTTT. This encodes CASSLGGQGSSTGELFF. Complete variable domain (other parts from reference TRBV7-3 and TRBJ2-2): GAGVSQTPSNKVTEKGKYVELRCDPISGHTALYWYRQSLGQGPEFLIYFQGTGAADDSGLPNDRFFAVRPEGSVSTLKIQRTERGDSAVYLCASSLGGQGSSTGELFFGEGSRLTVL.

Concerning this clone: The junction departs from the called germline gene at one end, perhaps through a read error. The chain uses TRBV2 and TRBJ1-2, with no clear D. The CDR3 runs to 10 residues. In germline, CDR1 is SNHLY, CDR2 FYNNEI. The CDR3, as DNA: TGTGCCAGCACATCACTGAACACAGACTTC. Its protein product is CASTSLNTDF.

The rearrangement links TRBV5-1 to TRBJ2-7; perhaps TRBD1 as D (6 bases). V was pared by 2 bases and J by 2 bases, with 14 bases between. CDR1 and CDR2 (germline): SGHRS, YFSETQ. CDR3 size: 15 residues. CDR3 in amino acids: CASSLTERQAYEQYF. The CDR3 DNA follows: TGCGCCAGCAGCTTAACCGAGAGACAGGCCTACGAGCAGTACTTC.

The gene calls are TRBV10-3 and TRBJ1-5, with D uncertain. The CDR3 consists of 13 residues. Trimming cost V 0 bases and J 9 bases, with 9 bases left between them. Germline CDR1 is ENHRY and CDR2 is SYGVKD. This chain's CDR3 is CAISESSVGPQHF. The DNA for the CDR3 is TGTGCCATCAGTGAGTCTTCGGTTGGGCCCCAGCATTTT.

The table lists this clone with a count of one. The chain links TRBV19 to TRBJ2-3; D is unclear. Between the trimmed V and J ends, which lost 9 bases and 2 bases, there was a span of 15 bases. Germline-derived CDR1 and CDR2 are LNHDA and SQIVND (reference sequence). The CDR3 has 14 residues. The DNA of the CDR3 is TGTGCCAGCACCGGACGGTACCACACAGATACGCAGTATTTT. Encoded protein: CASTGRYHTDTQYF.

The chain joins TRBV11-3 to TRBJ2-1; 7 nucleotides align to TRBD2. Looked up from germline, CDR1 is SGHNT and CDR2 is YENEEA. The CDR3 is made up of 15 amino acids. V lost 8 bases to trimming and J lost 0 bases; unmatched junction nucleotides: 7. The CDR3 region has the DNA TGTGCCAGCCACTTGGGGGGGAGCTCCTACAATGAGCAGTTCTTC. Translation: CASHLGGSSYNEQFF.

The rearrangement uses TRBV14 and TRBJ2-5; 7 bases fit TRBD1. The germline V gene encodes CDR1 SGHDN and CDR2 FVKESK. J was trimmed by 7 bases and V by 1 base; bases with no gene match: 6. The CDR3 spans 14 residues. The CDR3 DNA reads as TGTGCCAGCAGCCAAGGGGCAGGGGGAGCGACCCAGTACTTC. Translation: CASSQGAGGATQYF.

This chain links TRBV5-1 with TRBJ2-1; D remains ambiguous. CDR1 is SGHRS, CDR2 YFSETQ, per germline. The CDR3 has 15 residues. V lost 0 bases, J lost 9 bases, and 16 bases lay in between. This CDR3 is CASSLALGQAGEQFF. The CDR3 region has the DNA TGCGCCAGCAGCTTGGCCCTCGGGCAGGCTGGTGAGCAGTTCTTC. Combining the CDR3 with reference TRBV5-1 and TRBJ2-1 gives the whole variable domain KAGVTQTPRYLIKTRGQQVTLSCSPISGHRSVSWYQQTPGQGLQFLFEYFSETQRNKGNFPGRFSGRQFSNSRSEMNVSTLELGDSALYLCASSLALGQAGEQFFGPGTRLTVL.

The rearrangement uses TRBV13 and TRBJ2-5; the D is unclear. Germline CDR1 reads PRHDT; CDR2 reads FYEKMQ (reference sequence). This CDR3 region has 13 residues. V shed 5 bases and J shed 2 bases, with 9 bases lying between them. The CDR3 spells CASSPRVQETQYF. CDR3 bases: TGTGCCAGCAGCCCCCGGGTGCAAGAGACCCAGTACTTC.

This rearrangement joins TRBV19 to TRBJ2-1; 9 bases map to TRBD1. Germline lookup yields CDR1 LNHDA and CDR2 SQIVND (reference sequence). Trimming took 1 base from V and 5 from J; bases not matched to a gene: 9. This CDR3 comprises 17 residues. The DNA for the CDR3 is TGTGCCAGTAGTATAGCCCCGACAGGGGGGGCCCACAATGAGCAGTTCTTC. It specifies CASSIAPTGGAHNEQFF.

The rearrangement uses TRBV21-1 and TRBJ2-1; TRBD2 is taken as the D call from the table, unchecked against the DNA. TRBV21-1 is assigned pseudogene status. This CDR3 contains 19 residues. DNA for the CDR3: TGTGCCAGCAGCAAGGAGACTAGCGGGAGATTGGCATCCTACAATGAGCAGTTCTTC. Residues: CASSKETSGRLASYNEQFF.

The chain carries TRBV5-1 and TRBJ2-5, with 7 bases matching TRBD2. V lost 5 bases to trimming and J lost 4 bases; unmatched junction nucleotides: 11. Germline values: CDR1 SGHRS, CDR2 YFSETQ. The CDR3 covers 15 residues. Written as DNA, the CDR3 is TGCGCCAGCAGTCCGCGGGACTACGACTTAGAGACCCAGTACTTC. It specifies CASSPRDYDLETQYF.

The chain uses TRBV18 and TRBJ2-1; D gene uncertain. The CDR3 extends over 14 amino acids. The germline gives CDR1 KGHSH, CDR2 LQKENI. Trimming removed 5 bases from V and 2 bases from J, with 10 bases in between. The chain's CDR3 is CASSSGPTYNEQFF. The DNA for the CDR3 is TGTGCCAGCTCATCAGGCCCTACCTACAATGAGCAGTTCTTC.

This chain joins TRBV10-1 and TRBJ2-3, with D perhaps TRBD1 (6 bases). From germline, CDR1 is WNHNN and CDR2 SYGVQD (reference sequence). Trimming took off 0 bases at V and 4 bases at J, with 14 bases between the two ends. This CDR3 is 16 amino acids long. CDR3 region: CASSESNGGPADTQYF. CDR3 DNA sequence: TGCGCCAGCAGTGAGTCTAATGGGGGCCCCGCAGATACGCAGTATTTT.

The V call is TRBV27, the J call TRBJ1-6; D not certain. V lost 7 bases, J lost 6 bases, and 10 bases lay in between. CDR3 length: 13 amino acids. In germline, CDR1 is MNHEY, CDR2 SMNVEV (reference sequence). The CDR3 region is CASKARTNSPLHF. The CDR3 DNA reads as TGTGCCAGCAAGGCCCGGACTAATTCACCCCTCCACTTT.